The 6 T cell receptor beta chains below all came from one sample that was sequenced in a study of control samples from healthy donors and cancer patients. Libraries were prepared by immunoSEQ multiplex PCR; TCRdb keeps only in-frame clonotypes and omits some of them. Here the sample spans about 140,000 clones, about 90% being singletons. Sequenced material: blood. These receptors were collected from a man aged 18 to 29 in good health.

This clone occurred a few times. The chain employs TRBV19 and TRBJ1-5, with D maybe TRBD1 (5 bases). Trimming left V 0 bases short and J 4 bases short, with 19 bases between. CDR1 LNHDA and CDR2 SQIVND come from the germline V gene (reference sequence). This CDR3 is built from 18 residues. CDR3 nucleotides: TGTGCCAGTAGTATAGATATTGTAGCGGGGCGTGGGAATCAGCCCCAGCATTTT. Translating gives CASSIDIVAGRGNQPQHF. The variable domain in full, with the rest retrieved from reference TRBV19 and TRBJ1-5, is DGGITQSPKYLFRKEGQNVTLSCEQNLNHDAMYWYRQDPGQGLRLIYYSQIVNDFQKGDIAEGYSVSREKKESFPLTVTSAQKNPTAFYLCASSIDIVAGRGNQPQHFGDGTRLSIL.

The chain couples TRBV2 to TRBJ1-2; weak D call: TRBD1 (5 bases). The germline V gene encodes CDR1 SNHLY and CDR2 FYNNEI. V gave up 5 bases and J gave up 4 bases, with 11 bases separating them. CDR3 length equals 13 residues. CDR3 in DNA: TGTGCCAGCAGTACCCAGGGACGCTATGGCTACACCTTC. Protein sequence: CASSTQGRYGYTF.

V usage is TRBV19 and J usage is TRBJ2-1; D possibly uses TRBD1 or TRBD2 (7 bases each). Germline V gene sequence: CDR1 LNHDA, CDR2 SQIVND (reference sequence). Trimming stripped 6 bases from V and 9 bases from J, with 21 bases between. The CDR3 is made up of 15 amino acids. CDR3 loop: CASRRREGAFREQFF. The CDR3 bases are TGTGCCAGTAGGAGGAGGGAGGGGGCTTTTCGTGAGCAGTTCTTC.

The chain couples TRBV7-3 to TRBJ2-3; D call uncertain. Looked up from germline, CDR1 is SGHTA and CDR2 is FQGTGA. V lost 2 bases to trimming and J lost 3 bases, with 6 bases between them. The CDR3 has 13 amino acids. The CDR3 bases are TGTGCCAGCAGCTTAGAGCCTACAGATACGCAGTATTTT. Its translation is CASSLEPTDTQYF.

This clone was picked up a small number of times. The V gene is TRBV18, the J gene TRBJ1-5; possible D gene TRBD1, 5 bases. Germline loops: CDR1 KGHSH, CDR2 LQKENI. Deletions cut 3 bases from V and 5 bases from J, with 8 bases between. CDR3 length: 13 residues. Here the CDR3 reads CASSPQGDQPQHF. CDR3 DNA sequence: TGTGCCAGCTCACCGCAGGGTGATCAGCCCCAGCATTTT.

The rearrangement uses TRBV6-5 and TRBJ2-3; D may be TRBD1 or TRBD2 (5 bases each). Germline CDR1 reads MNHEY; CDR2 reads SVGAGI. V lost 3 bases and J 4 bases, leaving 17 bases between the germline ends. The CDR3 is 16 residues long. The DNA for the CDR3 is TGTGCCAGCAGTTATCACGCGGGCAGGGTTCCAGATACGCAGTATTTT. This gives the protein CASSYHAGRVPDTQYF.